This entry describes one T cell receptor (beta chain). This sample was taken from a study of blood T cell repertoires in COVID-19. Background on the study: PBMCs, B-cell-depleted T cells, or T cells were the source of the cDNA or gDNA that made up the material.

Authors' analysis steps: It was from reference gene primer amplification that nucleated cell counts were estimated. Using immunoSEQ multiplex PCR, the repertoire was profiled, and TCRdb retains in-frame clones only, with some absent. V, J and clone size were drawn from that table, and D and trimming were deduced from the DNA. The table has about 300,000 clones, 85% to 90% seen once. V was pared by 4 bases and J by 5 bases, with 2 bases of the junction left unmatched. Per the germline V gene, CDR1 is SQVTM and CDR2 is ANQGSEA. The CDR3 contains 13 residues. This TCR derives from a woman aged 50 to 60 with COVID-19, enrolled during active disease. The rearrangement joins TRBV29-1 to TRBJ2-2; 9 nucleotides agree with TRBD1. Sequences were obtained from peripheral blood. CDR3 nucleotide sequence: TGCAGCGTTGGGGACAGGGTAACCGGGGAGCTGTTTTTT. This gives the protein CSVGDRVTGELFF.